This TCR beta chain was sequenced in a study of control samples from healthy donors and cancer patients. Data came from immunoSEQ multiplex PCR; TCRdb stores just in-frame clones and leaves some out. The profile shows some 74,000 clones, more than 70% of them singletons. Germline CDR1 reads SEHNR; CDR2 reads FQNEAQ (reference sequence). The germline V and J ends were trimmed by 8 bases and 6 bases, with 22 bases remaining between them. This CDR3 is 15 amino acids long. Sequenced material: blood. This chain joins TRBV7-9 and TRBJ2-5; D ambiguous. The origin of this receptor is a woman in her 50s in good health. The CDR3 protein is CASSRLERPQKTQYF. In nucleotides, the CDR3 is TGTGCCAGCTCTCGCCTGGAACGGCCTCAAAAGACCCAGTACTTC.